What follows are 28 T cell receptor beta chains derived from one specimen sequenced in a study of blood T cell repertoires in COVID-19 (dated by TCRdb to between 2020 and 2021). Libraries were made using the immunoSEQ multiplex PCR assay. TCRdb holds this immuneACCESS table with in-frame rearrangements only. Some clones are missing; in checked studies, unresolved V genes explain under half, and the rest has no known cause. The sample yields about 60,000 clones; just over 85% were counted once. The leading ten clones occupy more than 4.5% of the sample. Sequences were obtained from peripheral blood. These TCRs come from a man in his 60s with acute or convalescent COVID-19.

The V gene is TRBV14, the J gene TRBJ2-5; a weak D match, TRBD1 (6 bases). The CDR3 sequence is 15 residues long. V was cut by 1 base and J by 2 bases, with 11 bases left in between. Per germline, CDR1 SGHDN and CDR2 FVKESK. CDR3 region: CASSQGPRGQETQYF. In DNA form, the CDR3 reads TGTGCCAGCAGCCAAGGTCCCAGGGGACAAGAGACCCAGTACTTC.

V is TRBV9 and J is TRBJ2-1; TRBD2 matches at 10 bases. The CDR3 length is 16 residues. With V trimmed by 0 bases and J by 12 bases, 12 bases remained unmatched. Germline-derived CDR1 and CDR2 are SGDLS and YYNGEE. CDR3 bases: TGTGCCAGCAGCGTAGCTACGAGCGGGAGGGCCGAAGGGCAGTTCTTC. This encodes CASSVATSGRAEGQFF.

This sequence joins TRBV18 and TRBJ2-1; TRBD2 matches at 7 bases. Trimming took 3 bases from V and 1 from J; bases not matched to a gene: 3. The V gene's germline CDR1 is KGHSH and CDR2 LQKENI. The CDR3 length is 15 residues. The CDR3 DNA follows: TGTGCCAGCTCACCGGAGCGGGGATCCTACAATGAGCAGTTCTTC. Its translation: CASSPERGSYNEQFF.

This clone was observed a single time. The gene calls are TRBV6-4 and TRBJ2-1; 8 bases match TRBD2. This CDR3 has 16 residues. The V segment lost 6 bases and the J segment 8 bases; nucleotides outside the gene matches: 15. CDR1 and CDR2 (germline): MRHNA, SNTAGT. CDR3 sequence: CASRQDAGLVRDEQFF. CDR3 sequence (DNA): TGTGCCAGCAGGCAGGATGCGGGACTAGTAAGGGATGAGCAGTTCTTC.

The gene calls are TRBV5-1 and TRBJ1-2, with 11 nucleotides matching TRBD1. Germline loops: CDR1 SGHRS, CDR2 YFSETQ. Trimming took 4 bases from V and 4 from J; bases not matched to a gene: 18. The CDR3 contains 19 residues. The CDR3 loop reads CASSPRVAGQGARGYGYTF. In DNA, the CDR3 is TGCGCCAGCAGCCCTAGGGTCGCCGGACAGGGGGCTCGAGGCTATGGCTACACCTTC.

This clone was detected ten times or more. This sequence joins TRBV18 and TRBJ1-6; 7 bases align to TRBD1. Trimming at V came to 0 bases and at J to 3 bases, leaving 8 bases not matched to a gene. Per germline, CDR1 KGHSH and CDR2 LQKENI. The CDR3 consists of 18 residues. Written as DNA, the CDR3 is TGTGCCAGCTCACCACCTGGAACCGGGACAGTCTATAATTCACCCCTCCACTTT. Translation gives CASSPPGTGTVYNSPLHF.

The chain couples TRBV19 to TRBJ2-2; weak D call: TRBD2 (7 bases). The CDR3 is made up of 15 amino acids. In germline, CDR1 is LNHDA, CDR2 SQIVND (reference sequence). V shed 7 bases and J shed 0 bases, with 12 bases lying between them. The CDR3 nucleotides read TGTGCCAGTAAGGGCGGGGGCCCGAACACCGGGGAGCTGTTTTTT. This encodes CASKGGGPNTGELFF.

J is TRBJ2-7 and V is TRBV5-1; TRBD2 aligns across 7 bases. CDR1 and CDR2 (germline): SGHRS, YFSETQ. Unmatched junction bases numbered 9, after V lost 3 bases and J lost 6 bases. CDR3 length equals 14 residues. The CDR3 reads CASSSSGIGSEQYF. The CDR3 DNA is TGCGCCAGCAGCTCAAGCGGGATAGGCAGCGAGCAGTACTTC.

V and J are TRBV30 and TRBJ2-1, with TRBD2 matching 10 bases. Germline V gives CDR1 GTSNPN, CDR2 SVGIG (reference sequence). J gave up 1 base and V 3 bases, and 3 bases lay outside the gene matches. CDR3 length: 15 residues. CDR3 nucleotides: TGTGCCTGGAGGAGACTAGCGGGTTCCTACAATGAGCAGTTCTTC. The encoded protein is CAWRRLAGSYNEQFF.

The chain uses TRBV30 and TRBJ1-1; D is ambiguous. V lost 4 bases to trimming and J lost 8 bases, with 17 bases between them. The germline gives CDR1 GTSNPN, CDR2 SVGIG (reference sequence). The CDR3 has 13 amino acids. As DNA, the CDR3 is TGTGCCTGGAACAGTCTCCGGCAAGCAGAAGCTTTCTTT. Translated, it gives CAWNSLRQAEAFF.

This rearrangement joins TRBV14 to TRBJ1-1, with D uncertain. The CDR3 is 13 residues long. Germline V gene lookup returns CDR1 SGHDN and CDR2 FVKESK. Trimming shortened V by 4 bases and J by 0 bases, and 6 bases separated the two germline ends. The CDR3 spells CASSRQVNTEAFF. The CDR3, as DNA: TGTGCCAGCAGCCGGCAGGTGAACACTGAAGCTTTCTTT.

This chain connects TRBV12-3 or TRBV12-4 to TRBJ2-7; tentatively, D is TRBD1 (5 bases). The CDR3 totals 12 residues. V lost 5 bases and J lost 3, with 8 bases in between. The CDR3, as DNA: TGTGCCAGCAGTACCGACAGCTACGAGCAGTACTTC. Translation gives CASSTDSYEQYF.

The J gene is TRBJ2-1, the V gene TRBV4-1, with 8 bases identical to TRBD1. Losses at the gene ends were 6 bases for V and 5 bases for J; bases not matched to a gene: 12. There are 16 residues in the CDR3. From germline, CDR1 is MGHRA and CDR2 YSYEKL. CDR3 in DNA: TGCGCCAGCAGGTCCACAGGGGGGAAGAACAACAATGAGCAGTTCTTC. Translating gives CASRSTGGKNNNEQFF.

The CDR3 loop is CASSLGTSGRVLETQYF. CDR3 sequence (DNA): TGCGCCAGCAGCTTGGGAACTAGCGGGAGGGTCTTGGAGACCCAGTACTTC. V usage is TRBV5-1 and J usage is TRBJ2-5; 13 nucleotides match TRBD2. The CDR3 length is 17 residues. CDR1 SGHRS and CDR2 YFSETQ come from the germline V gene. Unmatched junction bases numbered 7, after V lost 0 bases and J lost 5 bases.

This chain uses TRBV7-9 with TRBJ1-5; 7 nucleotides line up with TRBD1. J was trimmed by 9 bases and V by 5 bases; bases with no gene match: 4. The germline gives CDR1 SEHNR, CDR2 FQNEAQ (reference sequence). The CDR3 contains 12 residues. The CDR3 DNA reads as TGTGCCAGCAGCCCCGGGGACAGGCCCCAGCATTTT. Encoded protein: CASSPGDRPQHF.

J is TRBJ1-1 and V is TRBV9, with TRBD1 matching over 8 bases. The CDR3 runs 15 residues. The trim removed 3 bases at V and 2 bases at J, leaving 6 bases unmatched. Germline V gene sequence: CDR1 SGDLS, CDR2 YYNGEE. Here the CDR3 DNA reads TGTGCCAGCAGCGCGCGGACAGGGAAAAACACTGAAGCTTTCTTT. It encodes CASSARTGKNTEAFF. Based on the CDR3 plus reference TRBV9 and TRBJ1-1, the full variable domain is DSGVTQTPKHLITATGQRVTLRCSPRSGDLSVYWYQQSLDQGLQFLIQYYNGEERAKGNILERFSAQQFPDLHSELNLSSLELGDSALYFCASSARTGKNTEAFFGQGTRLTVV.

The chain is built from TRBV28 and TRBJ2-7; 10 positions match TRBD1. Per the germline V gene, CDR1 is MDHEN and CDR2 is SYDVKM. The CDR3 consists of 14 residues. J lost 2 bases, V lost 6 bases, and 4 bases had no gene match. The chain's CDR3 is CASRGTGAPYEQYF. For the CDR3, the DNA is TGTGCCAGCAGGGGGACAGGGGCACCCTACGAGCAGTACTTC.

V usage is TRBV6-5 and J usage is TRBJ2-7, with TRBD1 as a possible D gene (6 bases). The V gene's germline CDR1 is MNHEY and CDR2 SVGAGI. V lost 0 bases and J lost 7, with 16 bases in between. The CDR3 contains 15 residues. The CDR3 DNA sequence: TGTGCCAGCAGTTACTCGAGACCGGGACAAGGGGAGCAGTACTTC. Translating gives CASSYSRPGQGEQYF.

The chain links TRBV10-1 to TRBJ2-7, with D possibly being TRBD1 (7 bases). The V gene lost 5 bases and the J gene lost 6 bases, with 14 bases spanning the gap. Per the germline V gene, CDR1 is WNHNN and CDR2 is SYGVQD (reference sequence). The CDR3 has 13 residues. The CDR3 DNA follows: TGCGCCAGCAGTCCAGGGGGGCATTCCGAGCAGTACTTC. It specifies CASSPGGHSEQYF.

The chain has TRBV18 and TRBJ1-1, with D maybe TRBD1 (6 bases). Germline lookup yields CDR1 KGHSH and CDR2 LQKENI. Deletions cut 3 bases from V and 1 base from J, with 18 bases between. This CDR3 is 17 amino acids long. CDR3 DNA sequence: TGTGCCAGCTCACCTCACTGGGACATCGGGGCGAACACTGAAGCTTTCTTT. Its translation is CASSPHWDIGANTEAFF.

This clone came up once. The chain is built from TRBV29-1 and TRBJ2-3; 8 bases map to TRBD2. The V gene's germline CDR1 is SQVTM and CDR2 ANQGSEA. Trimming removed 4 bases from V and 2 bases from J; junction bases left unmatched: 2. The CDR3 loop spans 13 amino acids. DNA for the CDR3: TGCAGCGTTGCCGGGGGGGACACAGATACGCAGTATTTT. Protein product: CSVAGGDTDTQYF.

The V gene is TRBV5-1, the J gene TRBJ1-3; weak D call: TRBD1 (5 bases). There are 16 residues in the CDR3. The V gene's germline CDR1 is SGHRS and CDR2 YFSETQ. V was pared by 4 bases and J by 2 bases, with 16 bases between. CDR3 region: CASSPRGGVPGNTIYF. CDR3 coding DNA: TGCGCCAGCAGCCCCCGGGGGGGGGTCCCTGGAAACACCATATATTTT.

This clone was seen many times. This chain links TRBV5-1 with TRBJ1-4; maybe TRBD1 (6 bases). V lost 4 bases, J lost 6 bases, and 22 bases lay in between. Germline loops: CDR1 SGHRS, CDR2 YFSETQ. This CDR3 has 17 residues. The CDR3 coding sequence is TGCGCCAGCAGCCGGCGGGGGGCGCCTCGCCTTGATGAAAAACTGTTTTTT. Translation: CASSRRGAPRLDEKLFF.

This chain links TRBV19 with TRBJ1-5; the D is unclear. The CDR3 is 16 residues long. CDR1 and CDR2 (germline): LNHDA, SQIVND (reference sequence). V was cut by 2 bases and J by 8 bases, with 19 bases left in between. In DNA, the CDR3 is TGTGCCAGTAGTATACGGGAAGGGAGGTGGGGTAAGCCCCAGCATTTT. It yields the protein CASSIREGRWGKPQHF.

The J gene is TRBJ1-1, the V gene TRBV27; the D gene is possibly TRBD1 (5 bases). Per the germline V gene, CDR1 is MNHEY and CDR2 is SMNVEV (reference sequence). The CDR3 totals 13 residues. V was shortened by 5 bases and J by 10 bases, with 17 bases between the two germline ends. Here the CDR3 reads CASSPAWAGRAFF. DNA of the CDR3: TGTGCCAGCAGTCCTGCCTGGGCAGGGCGAGCTTTCTTT.

This CDR3 reads CASSLSGQALNQPQHF. For the CDR3, the DNA is TGTGCCAGCAGCTTATCCGGCCAGGCGCTCAATCAGCCCCAGCATTTT. The chain uses TRBV7-8 and TRBJ1-5; D gene unclear. V lost 2 bases and J lost 3, with 14 bases in between. The germline CDR1 and CDR2 sequences are SGHVS and FQNEAQ. There are 16 residues in the CDR3. Filled out from reference TRBV7-8 and TRBJ1-5, the complete variable domain reads GAGVSQSPRYKVAKRGQDVALRCDPISGHVSLFWYQQALGQGPEFLTYFQNEAQLDKSGLPSDRFFAERPEGSVSTLKIQRTQQEDSAVYLCASSLSGQALNQPQHFGDGTRLSIL.

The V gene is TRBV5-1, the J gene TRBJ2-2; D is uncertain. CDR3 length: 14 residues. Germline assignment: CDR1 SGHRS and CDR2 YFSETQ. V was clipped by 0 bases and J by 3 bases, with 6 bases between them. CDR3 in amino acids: CASSLDVYTGELFF. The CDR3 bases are TGCGCCAGCAGCTTGGATGTCTACACCGGGGAGCTGTTTTTT.

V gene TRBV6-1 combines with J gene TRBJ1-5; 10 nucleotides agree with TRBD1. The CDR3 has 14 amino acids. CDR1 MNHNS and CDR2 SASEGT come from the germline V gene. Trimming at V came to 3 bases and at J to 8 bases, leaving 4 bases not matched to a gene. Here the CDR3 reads CASSEGQGSEPQHF. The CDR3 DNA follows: TGTGCCAGCAGTGAGGGACAGGGGAGCGAGCCCCAGCATTTT.